These 21 T cell receptor beta chains came from one sample sequenced in a study of blood T cell repertoires in COVID-19. Sequencing was performed with immunoSEQ multiplex PCR; in TCRdb, only in-frame clones are kept and a portion is missing. The table lists some 73,000 clones, around 88% of them singletons, with less than 7.5% in the top ten. Sequenced input: peripheral blood. All receptors derive from an elderly man with COVID-19, enrolled during active disease.

V is TRBV5-4 and J is TRBJ2-5; D unresolved. Germline V gene sequence: CDR1 SGHNT, CDR2 YYREEE (reference sequence). CDR3 length: 13 amino acids. The ends were cut back, 4 bases at V and 5 bases at J, with 12 bases in the middle. CDR3 amino acids: CASSPTVGETQYF. CDR3 nucleotides: TGTGCCAGCAGCCCGACTGTCGGGGAGACCCAGTACTTC.

The chain links TRBV5-8 to TRBJ1-1; TRBD1 matches at 7 bases. In germline, CDR1 is SGHTS, CDR2 YDEGEE. The CDR3 runs 15 residues. Losses at the gene ends were 6 bases for V and 11 bases for J; bases not matched to a gene: 19. Here the CDR3 reads CASTPVPTGNDLAFF. CDR3 nucleotide sequence: TGTGCCAGCACCCCAGTACCGACAGGGAACGACCTGGCTTTCTTT.

The table lists this clone with a few counts. The chain recombines TRBV3-1 (or the pseudogene TRBV3-2) with TRBJ1-2, with a possible D match to TRBD1 (5 bases). Trimming removed 1 base from V and 8 bases from J, with 14 bases in between. The CDR3 has 14 amino acids. Germline V gives CDR1 LGHDT, CDR2 YNNKEL (reference sequence). Written as DNA, the CDR3 is TGTGCCAGCAGCCAAGGGTCCGGTCACAGGGGCTACACCTTC. It yields the protein CASSQGSGHRGYTF.

The table lists this clone with a count of one. The genes are TRBV6-1 and TRBJ1-2; no clear D gene. The CDR3 is 13 residues long. Trimming cost V 2 bases and J 3 bases, with 7 bases left between them. Germline V lookup: CDR1 MNHNS, CDR2 SASEGT. Here the CDR3 reads CASSENGDYGYTF. In DNA form, the CDR3 reads TGTGCCAGCAGTGAAAACGGAGACTATGGCTACACCTTC.

This clone was found a few times. The chain uses TRBV19 and TRBJ1-3; D is ambiguous. Between the trimmed V and J ends, which lost 3 bases and 3 bases, there was a span of 3 bases. The CDR3 consists of 12 residues. Germline CDR1 is LNHDA and CDR2 is SQIVND (reference sequence). The DNA for the CDR3 is TGTGCCAGTAGTATTAGTGGAAACACCATATATTTT. Residues: CASSISGNTIYF.

The chain joins TRBV5-1 to TRBJ2-2; D possibly corresponds to TRBD2 (5 bases). Germline values: CDR1 SGHRS, CDR2 YFSETQ. V was trimmed by 0 bases and J by 6 bases, leaving 15 bases between them. The CDR3 runs 16 residues. In nucleotides, the CDR3 is TGCGCCAGCAGCTTGGTGGGTCCGGGAAACGCCGGGGAGCTGTTTTTT. Amino acid sequence: CASSLVGPGNAGELFF. The whole variable domain, remainder taken from reference TRBV5-1 and TRBJ2-2, is KAGVTQTPRYLIKTRGQQVTLSCSPISGHRSVSWYQQTPGQGLQFLFEYFSETQRNKGNFPGRFSGRQFSNSRSEMNVSTLELGDSALYLCASSLVGPGNAGELFFGEGSRLTVL.

The chain uses TRBV3-1 (or the pseudogene TRBV3-2) and TRBJ2-7; D not resolved. With 6 bases removed from V and 7 bases from J, the gap between germline ends came to 13 bases. Germline V lookup: CDR1 LGHDT, CDR2 YNNKEL (reference sequence). The CDR3 length is 12 residues. The CDR3 nucleotides are TGTGCCAGCAGGGATGGAGTCGGGGAGCAGTACTTC. This sequence encodes CASRDGVGEQYF.

The V call is TRBV2, the J call TRBJ2-2; TRBD1 might be the D (7 bases). The CDR3 covers 14 residues. The germline V and J ends were trimmed by 11 bases and 7 bases, with 20 bases remaining between them. From germline, CDR1 is SNHLY and CDR2 FYNNEI. CDR3 loop: CAGTEEGAGGELFF. CDR3 DNA: TGTGCCGGCACCGAGGAGGGGGCGGGCGGGGAGCTGTTTTTT.

Here the CDR3 DNA reads TGTGCCAGTAGTGCACAGACAGGGGTCGGGACCCAGTACTTC. Residues: CASSAQTGVGTQYF. The V call is TRBV19, the J call TRBJ2-5; TRBD1 aligns across 8 bases. There are 14 residues in the CDR3. Trimming at V came to 5 bases and at J to 7 bases, leaving 9 bases not matched to a gene. Looked up from germline, CDR1 is LNHDA and CDR2 is SQIVND (reference sequence).

This CDR3 is CASAPGDRGYEQYF. The CDR3 region has the DNA TGCGCCAGTGCACCCGGGGACAGAGGCTACGAGCAGTACTTC. V usage is TRBV5-1 and J usage is TRBJ2-7; 7 bases match TRBD1. Germline-derived CDR1 and CDR2 are SGHRS and YFSETQ. CDR3 length: 14 amino acids. J was trimmed by 3 bases and V by 8 bases; bases with no gene match: 11.

About this clone: The junction departs from the called germline gene at one end, perhaps through a read error. The gene calls are TRBV6-5 and TRBJ1-2, with a tentative D call TRBD1 (6 bases). The germline CDR1 and CDR2 sequences are MNHEY and SVGAGI. The CDR3 contains 14 residues. Written as DNA, the CDR3 is TGTGCCACCAGTTCTCGGACAGCGACTTCTGGCTACACCTTC. Its protein is CATSSRTATSGYTF.

The rearrangement links TRBV9 to TRBJ1-1; D not certain. V gave up 0 bases and J gave up 4 bases, with 10 bases separating them. The CDR3 runs to 14 residues. CDR1 is SGDLS and CDR2 is YYNGEE in the germline V gene. The CDR3 DNA sequence: TGTGCCAGCAGCGTAGCGGCCCGAGGCACTGAAGCTTTCTTT. It is translated as CASSVAARGTEAFF.

The CDR3 loop reads CASSRQGRGNTIYF. The CDR3 DNA reads TGTGCCAGCAGTCGACAGGGTCGTGGAAACACCATATATTTT. J is TRBJ1-3 and V is TRBV7-2, with TRBD1 identical over 7 bases. Losses at the gene ends were 6 bases for V and 3 bases for J; bases not matched to a gene: 5. CDR1 and CDR2 (germline): SGHTA, FQGNSA. The CDR3 sequence is 14 residues long.

V and J are TRBV10-3 and TRBJ1-6, with 9 bases that match TRBD1. V dropped 6 bases and J dropped 6; count of bases not matched to a gene: 3. The germline V gene encodes CDR1 ENHRY and CDR2 SYGVKD. This CDR3 contains 14 residues. The CDR3 region is CAISGTGPNSPLHF. The CDR3, as DNA: TGTGCCATCAGCGGGACAGGGCCTAATTCACCCCTCCACTTT.

This sequence joins TRBV6-6 and TRBJ2-1, with D possibly matching TRBD1 (5 bases). This CDR3 spans 15 amino acids. CDR1 is MNHNY and CDR2 is SVGAGI in the germline V gene (reference sequence). The V gene lost 5 bases and the J gene lost 9 bases, with 20 bases spanning the gap. CDR3 in amino acids: CASSLGPTGLGEQFF. The DNA of the CDR3 is TGTGCCAGCAGTCTTGGTCCCACAGGCCTCGGTGAGCAGTTCTTC.

The chain links TRBV5-1 to TRBJ2-7; D is possibly TRBD1 (6 bases). The V gene's germline CDR1 is SGHRS and CDR2 YFSETQ. With 0 bases removed from V and 3 bases from J, the gap between germline ends came to 10 bases. The CDR3 spans 14 residues. In nucleotides, the CDR3 is TGCGCCAGCAGCTTGGCGGCAGGGGACTACGAGCAGTACTTC. This codes for CASSLAAGDYEQYF.

The V and J genes are TRBV5-1 and TRBJ2-5; D possibly corresponds to TRBD1 (5 bases). The CDR3 contains 13 residues. V lost 1 base, J lost 2 bases, and 6 bases lay in between. The germline V gene has CDR1 SGHRS and CDR2 YFSETQ. The CDR3 loop reads CASSLRQQETQYF. The CDR3 DNA reads TGCGCCAGCAGCTTGCGACAGCAAGAGACCCAGTACTTC.

The rearrangement joins TRBV6-5 to TRBJ1-4, with 7 bases lining up with TRBD1. V shed 10 bases and J 2 bases; nucleotides not matched to a gene: 10. CDR3 length: 15 residues. In germline, CDR1 is MNHEY, CDR2 SVGAGI. The CDR3 DNA is TGTGCCACCAACCCAGGGGGAGCTACTAATGAAAAACTGTTTTTT. Residues: CATNPGGATNEKLFF.

The V call is TRBV7-3, the J call TRBJ1-2, with a possible D match to TRBD1 (5 bases). Per germline, CDR1 SGHTA and CDR2 FQGTGA. This CDR3 has 15 amino acids. V shed 2 bases and J shed 4 bases, with 14 bases lying between them. The CDR3 spells CASSLSGERGYGYTF. The CDR3 nucleotides read TGTGCCAGCAGCTTATCGGGGGAGAGGGGCTATGGCTACACCTTC.

This clone was counted only a few times. The CDR3 DNA follows: TGTGCCAGCAGCTTAGGGGCAGCAAGGAATGAAAAACTGTTTTTT. Translation: CASSLGAARNEKLFF. The gene calls are TRBV7-9 and TRBJ1-4; D is undetermined. The CDR3 covers 15 residues. With 1 base removed from V and 5 bases from J, the gap between germline ends came to 11 bases. Germline CDR1 SEHNR, CDR2 FQNEAQ (reference sequence).

The V gene is TRBV7-9, the J gene TRBJ2-7; 10 bases match TRBD2. CDR3 length: 15 residues. Germline V CDR1 and CDR2: SEHNR, FQNEAQ (reference sequence). J gave up 2 bases and V 5 bases, and 6 bases lay outside the gene matches. The DNA for the CDR3 is TGTGCCAGCAGCCAGAGCGGGGGGGCCACCTACGAGCAGTACTTC. Amino acid sequence: CASSQSGGATYEQYF.